Detailed here is one T cell receptor (beta chain). The entry originates in a study of OX40 agonist ivuxolimab in advanced cancers. Individuals having autoimmune disease history or systemic immunosuppression were not enrolled. Profiled with immunoSEQ multiplex PCR; TCRdb holds only in-frame clones, not every one. The sample shows tens of thousands of clones, approximately 89% of them seen only once. CDR3 size: 16 residues. Germline-derived CDR1 and CDR2 are SGHVS and FNYEAQ. J lost 2 bases, V lost 0 bases, and 2 bases had no gene match. This material consisted of CD4+ or CD8+ T cells sorted from blood, taken in a trial of the OX40 agonist ivuxolimab. This TCR was sampled from an adult with an advanced solid tumor such as melanoma, head and neck, liver or kidney cancer. V is TRBV7-6 and J is TRBJ2-2, with TRBD1 matching over 8 bases. CDR3: CASSLAAGGNTGELFF. Here the CDR3 DNA reads TGTGCCAGCAGCTTAGCGGCAGGGGGCAACACCGGGGAGCTGTTTTTT.